The next 8 T cell receptor beta chains were all read from a single sample in a study of metastatic and nonmetastatic thyroid tumors. No treatment of any kind had been given to any patient before thyroid surgery. TCRdb ran MiXCR on the PCR reads. The data hold about 33,000 clones, with over 15% observed a single time. The sample was blood. The receptors were gathered from a female donor with papillary thyroid cancer or a benign thyroid nodule (not recorded which). Some clones in this sample may be carry-over from other donors' samples.

By share of the sample, this clone is medium-sized. The rearrangement uses TRBV5-1 and TRBJ2-7; 8 bases align to TRBD2. V lost 1 base to trimming and J lost 3 bases; unmatched junction nucleotides: 3. The germline V gene has CDR1 SGHRS and CDR2 YFSETQ. This CDR3 has 14 amino acids. DNA for the CDR3: TGCGCCAGCAGCTTGAATAGCGGGGACTACGAGCAGTACTTC. Amino acid sequence: CASSLNSGDYEQYF.

As to this clone: Because the CDR3 is missing its conserved closing phenylalanine or tryptophan, this is likely a read error. V is TRBV20-1 and J is TRBJ2-7, with TRBD1 as a possible D gene (6 bases). CDR1 is DFQATT and CDR2 is SNEGSKA in the germline V gene (reference sequence). CDR3 size: 12 residues. With 6 bases removed from V and 4 bases from J, the gap between germline ends came to 13 bases. The DNA of the CDR3 is TGCAGTGCCAGGGACAAACGTTACGAGCAGTACTCC. Translated: CSARDKRYEQYS.

This clone was counted at least ten times. The genes are TRBV5-5 and TRBJ1-1; no clear D gene. This CDR3 region has 14 residues. The V gene's germline CDR1 is SGHKS and CDR2 YYEKEE (reference sequence). Deletions cut 2 bases from V and 6 bases from J, with 14 bases between. As DNA, the CDR3 is TGTGCCAGCAGCTTTTCAGAGGCGACCCCTGAAGCTTTCTTT. This gives the protein CASSFSEATPEAFF.

There are many counts of this clone. V is TRBV30 and J is TRBJ2-3; D gene unclear. The germline CDR1 and CDR2 sequences are GTSNPN and SVGIG (reference sequence). Between the trimmed V and J ends, which lost 0 bases and 6 bases, there was a span of 13 bases. The CDR3 has 14 residues. In nucleotides, the CDR3 is TGTGCCTGGAGTGTAGGCGGTTTAGGGGATACGCAGTATTTT. It yields the protein CAWSVGGLGDTQYF.

Many counts were recorded for this clone. The V call is TRBV6-4, the J call TRBJ2-2; 7 positions agree with TRBD2. CDR3 length equals 14 residues. Unmatched junction bases numbered 7, after V lost 8 bases and J lost 4 bases. CDR1 is MRHNA, CDR2 SNTAGT, per germline. The CDR3 DNA reads TGTGCCAGCGGGAGGGAGGCCTTCACCGGGGAGCTGTTTTTT. This encodes CASGREAFTGELFF.

This clone has a count of ten or more. The chain recombines TRBV28 with TRBJ2-1, with 11 bases that match TRBD2. Germline CDR1 MDHEN, CDR2 SYDVKM. This CDR3 region has 15 residues. V trimming: 5 bases; J trimming: 5 bases; junction bases outside the gene matches: 5. The CDR3: CASSTGLAENNEQFF. CDR3 coding DNA: TGTGCCAGCAGTACGGGACTAGCGGAGAACAATGAGCAGTTCTTC.

The J gene is TRBJ1-1, the V gene TRBV19; D unclear. The V gene lost 0 bases and the J gene lost 3 bases, with 8 bases spanning the gap. The CDR3 consists of 14 residues. Germline lookup yields CDR1 LNHDA and CDR2 SQIVND (reference sequence). The CDR3 protein is CASSIDLRDTEAFF. The CDR3 DNA is TGTGCCAGTAGTATAGACCTCCGGGACACTGAAGCTTTCTTT.

This clone occurred many times. The CDR3 loop reads CASSLALAALTDTQYF. The CDR3 nucleotides are TGCGCCAGCAGCTTGGCACTAGCGGCCCTCACAGATACGCAGTATTTT. This chain links TRBV5-1 with TRBJ2-3, with 8 bases aligning to TRBD2. Trimming removed 0 bases from V and 2 bases from J; junction bases left unmatched: 5. The germline V gene has CDR1 SGHRS and CDR2 YFSETQ. The CDR3 runs 16 residues.